This TCR beta chain comes out of a study of T-cell memory formation after mild COVID-19. Study-wide points: Day 15 to 85 contracting clones showed balanced CD4/CD8; day 15 to 37 expanders favored CD4+. Pre-infection memory carried some responding clones, suggesting that cross-reactive memory joined.

Using its own MiXCR run on the 5' RACE reads, TCRdb lists one record per CDR3 protein. The data show approximately 480,000 distinct CDR3 sequences, approximately 18% seen once. Notes on this clonotype: No antigen is known for it.

CDR1 is SGHRS, CDR2 YFSETQ, per germline. This CDR3 is 14 amino acids long. The V and J ends lost 2 bases and 5 bases, in that order; junction bases with no gene match: 6. Sequencing input: PBMCs or a T cell subset sorted from them (not recorded which). V usage is TRBV5-1 and J usage is TRBJ2-7, with 8 bases identical to TRBD1. This clonotype was sampled from an adult woman who had mild COVID-19 (a few samples of this study predate the infection). Cell type and time point are not known. CDR3 in amino acids: CASSLAGGINEQYF. CDR3 nucleotides: TGCGCCAGCAGCTTAGCAGGGGGCATCAACGAGCAGTACTTC.